This TCR beta chain stems from a study of blood T cells in healthy people across ages. Isolated PBMCs totaled at least 7 million in each sample. This CDR3 has 15 amino acids. Looked up from germline, CDR1 is SGDLS and CDR2 is YYNGEE. It was with a sample-barcoded 5' primer and a J-beta primer mix that a second PCR of roughly 7 to 12 cycles was run. TCRdb reanalysed the 5' RACE reads using MiXCR and keeps one entry per CDR3 protein. The repertoire has approximately 690,000 distinct CDR3 sequences, about 54% of them found once; the top ten carry over 30%. Findings of the study overall: More naive CD4+ cells and higher diversity were found in long-lived than in aged donors. With naive T cell percentage, TCR beta diversity showed a strong correlation. Total diversity from one million sequenced T cells was likely underestimated.

A word on this clonotype: Antigen: not known.

The sequenced material came from blood. This sequence joins TRBV9 and TRBJ2-7, with 8 bases that match TRBD2. The J call may be incorrect, as the DNA end agrees better with TRBJ2-5. The sequence was obtained from a man between 60 and 70 years old in good health. CDR3: CASSVVAGGWETQYF. The CDR3 region has the DNA TGTGCCAGCAGCGTAGTTGCGGGGGGATGGGAGACCCAGTACTTC.